These 26 T cell receptor beta chains were all obtained from the same sample, sequenced in a study of OX40 agonist ivuxolimab in advanced cancers. The table came from immunoSEQ multiplex PCR; TCRdb's copy has only in-frame clones and leaves some out. Of 20,000 or so clones in the sample, more than 75% are singletons; the top ten hold 35% to 40%. The material was CD4+ or CD8+ T cells sorted from blood, obtained in a trial of the OX40 agonist ivuxolimab. The receptors shown here come from an adult with an advanced solid tumor such as melanoma, head and neck, liver or kidney cancer.

The rearrangement uses TRBV11-1 and TRBJ1-1; no clear D gene. The length of the CDR3 is 16 residues. V was cut by 5 bases and J by 4 bases, with 20 bases left in between. Germline V CDR1 and CDR2: SGHAT, FQDESV (reference sequence). This CDR3 is CASSPDAGIIITEAFF. CDR3 DNA sequence: TGTGCCAGCAGCCCTGATGCGGGGATCATCATCACTGAAGCTTTCTTT.

The chain recombines TRBV2 with TRBJ2-3; D not certain. CDR1 is SNHLY, CDR2 FYNNEI, per germline. V gave up 0 bases and J gave up 0 bases, with 16 bases separating them. The CDR3 loop spans 18 amino acids. CDR3 region: CASSEALSPYPSTDTQYF. The CDR3 DNA sequence: TGTGCCAGCAGTGAAGCGCTTTCGCCCTACCCTAGCACAGATACGCAGTATTTT.

The V gene is TRBV7-8, the J gene TRBJ2-7; possible D gene TRBD1, 5 bases. CDR3 size: 15 residues. Germline V CDR1 and CDR2: SGHVS, FQNEAQ. The V end lost 2 bases, the J end lost 1 base, and 12 bases lay between the germline ends. For the CDR3, the DNA is TGTGCCAGCAGCTTATGGCAGGGTCCTTCCTACGAGCAGTACTTC. It yields the protein CASSLWQGPSYEQYF.

The V gene is TRBV19, the J gene TRBJ1-4; D remains unclear. Germline CDR1 reads LNHDA; CDR2 reads SQIVND (reference sequence). This CDR3 is 15 amino acids long. CDR3 coding DNA: TGTGCTTCAGGAAGGGTGTGGGTCACTAATGAAAAACTGTTTTTT. It yields the protein CASGRVWVTNEKLFF.

CDR3 sequence: CASSEDRTAMNTEAFF. CDR3 coding DNA: TGTGCCAGCAGTGAAGATAGGACAGCCATGAACACTGAAGCTTTCTTT. The rearrangement joins TRBV6-1 to TRBJ1-1, with D perhaps matching TRBD1 (6 bases). Trimming shortened V by 1 base and J by 0 bases, and 12 bases separated the two germline ends. Germline CDR1 and CDR2: MNHNS and SASEGT. CDR3 size: 16 residues.

The chain recombines TRBV27 with TRBJ2-3; a possible D gene is TRBD1 (6 bases). The CDR3 is made up of 16 amino acids. The V and J ends lost 7 bases and 4 bases respectively, with 21 bases between them. Germline lookup yields CDR1 MNHEY and CDR2 SMNVEV (reference sequence). The CDR3 bases are TGTGCCAGCATCCTACCCCGCCTACAGGGACCAGATACGCAGTATTTT. It codes for CASILPRLQGPDTQYF.

The chain carries TRBV19 and TRBJ2-7; D may be TRBD2 (5 bases). This CDR3 has 13 residues. V was shortened by 0 bases and J by 5 bases, with 8 bases between the two germline ends. Germline-derived CDR1 and CDR2 are LNHDA and SQIVND (reference sequence). The CDR3 bases are TGTGCCAGTAGTATAGATCAGGAGGACGAGCAGTACTTC. Translating it yields CASSIDQEDEQYF.

CDR3 region: CASSELIKDRFFDGYTF. CDR3 bases: TGTGCCAGCAGTGAGCTTATCAAGGACAGGTTCTTCGATGGCTACACCTTC. The chain carries TRBV6-1 and TRBJ1-2; 7 nucleotides agree with TRBD1. This CDR3 comprises 17 residues. V was clipped by 3 bases and J by 6 bases; unmatched bases: 16. Germline V gives CDR1 MNHNS, CDR2 SASEGT.

This sequence joins TRBV15 and TRBJ1-1; 7 bases match TRBD1. J gave up 0 bases and V 3 bases, and 1 base lay outside the gene matches. CDR1 LNHNV and CDR2 YYDKDF come from the germline V gene (reference sequence). The CDR3 has 14 residues. The CDR3: CATSRGQMNTEAFF. The CDR3 DNA reads TGTGCCACCAGCAGGGGACAGATGAACACTGAAGCTTTCTTT. Complete variable domain (other parts from reference TRBV15 and TRBJ1-1): DAMVIQNPRYQVTQFGKPVTLSCSQTLNHNVMYWYQQKSSQAPKLLFHYYDKDFNNEADTPDNFQSRRPNTSFCFLDIRSPGLGDTAMYLCATSRGQMNTEAFFGQGTRLTVV.

V usage is TRBV6-5 and J usage is TRBJ1-2, with no clear D. This CDR3 region has 13 residues. The V gene lost 5 bases and the J gene lost 7 bases, with 14 bases spanning the gap. Germline-derived CDR1 and CDR2 are MNHEY and SVGAGI. As DNA, the CDR3 is TGTGCCAGCAGTGACTGGACTACGGGTGGCTACACCTTC. Translation: CASSDWTTGGYTF.

This clone has just one count. The V gene is TRBV27, the J gene TRBJ1-4; maybe TRBD1 (5 bases). V shed 4 bases and J shed 3 bases, with 6 bases lying between them. This CDR3 comprises 13 residues. Germline V lookup: CDR1 MNHEY, CDR2 SMNVEV (reference sequence). The DNA for the CDR3 is TGTGCCAGCAGTTGGGACCCTAATGAAAAACTGTTTTTT. Protein product: CASSWDPNEKLFF. Based on the CDR3 plus reference TRBV27 and TRBJ1-4, the full variable domain is EAQVTQNPRYLITVTGKKLTVTCSQNMNHEYMSWYRQDPGLGLRQIYYSMNVEVTDKGDVPEGYKVSRKEKRNFPLILESPSPNQTSLYFCASSWDPNEKLFFGSGTQLSVL.

The rearrangement uses TRBV11-2 and TRBJ2-1; tentatively, D is TRBD2 (5 bases). The germline CDR1 and CDR2 sequences are SGHAT and FQNNGV. The ends were cut back, 5 bases at V and 0 bases at J, with 14 bases in the middle. The CDR3 has 16 amino acids. The CDR3 coding sequence is TGTGCCAGCAGCCCGAGGGTCGGTAGCTCCTACAATGAGCAGTTCTTC. This sequence encodes CASSPRVGSSYNEQFF.

The CDR3 DNA reads TGTGCCAGCATCCCGCTCCTGAGCTCCTACAATGAGCAGTTCTTC. Translating gives CASIPLLSSYNEQFF. The rearrangement links TRBV21-1 to TRBJ2-1; TRBD2 was called by the table and not checked on the DNA. TRBV21-1 is designated a pseudogene. The CDR3 runs to 15 residues.

The genes are TRBV19 and TRBJ2-7; 7 bases fit TRBD1. CDR3 length: 15 amino acids. Trimming took 3 bases from V and 4 from J; bases not matched to a gene: 9. The germline CDR1 and CDR2 sequences are LNHDA and SQIVND (reference sequence). The CDR3 DNA follows: TGTGCCAGTAGTATGGGACAGAATGAACTTTACGAGCAGTACTTC. Protein sequence: CASSMGQNELYEQYF.

V gene TRBV6-1 combines with J gene TRBJ2-7, with TRBD1 as a possible D gene (5 bases). The length of the CDR3 is 13 residues. CDR1 and CDR2 from the germline V gene are MNHNS and SASEGT. Deletions cut 3 bases from V and 6 bases from J, with 12 bases between. This CDR3 reads CASSEDTLIEQYF. The CDR3 DNA reads as TGTGCCAGCAGTGAGGACACCCTGATCGAGCAGTACTTC.

A single count supports this clone. This rearrangement joins TRBV7-6 to TRBJ2-7; D gene uncertain. Germline V gene data show CDR1 as SGHVS and CDR2 as FNYEAQ. Trimming removed 3 bases from V and 3 bases from J, with 9 bases in between. The CDR3 spans 13 residues. CDR3 sequence (DNA): TGTGCCAGCAGCTTCGACGGCAGCTACGAGCAGTACTTC. Translating it yields CASSFDGSYEQYF.

The V call is TRBV6-5, the J call TRBJ2-3, with D perhaps TRBD2 (5 bases). This CDR3 is 15 amino acids long. Germline assignment: CDR1 MNHEY and CDR2 SVGAGI. V gave up 4 bases and J gave up 5 bases, with 16 bases separating them. The CDR3 nucleotides read TGTGCCAGCAGTTTGGAGGCCGCCGGCTTAGATACGCAGTATTTT. It codes for CASSLEAAGLDTQYF.

This clone qualifies as medium-sized (0.01 to 0.1%). This chain uses TRBV16 with TRBJ1-5; D unresolved. Germline V gene data show CDR1 as KGHSY and CDR2 as FQNENV. V lost 3 bases and J lost 6, with 12 bases in between. The CDR3 extends over 14 amino acids. CDR3 protein: CASSHPGGSQPQHF. Here the CDR3 DNA reads TGTGCCAGCAGCCACCCCGGAGGGTCTCAGCCCCAGCATTTT. Full variable domain (remainder filled in from reference TRBV16 and TRBJ1-5): GEEVAQTPKHLVRGEGQKAKLYCAPIKGHSYVFWYQQVLKNEFKFLISFQNENVFDETGMPKERFSAKCLPNSPCSLEIQATKLEDSAVYFCASSHPGGSQPQHFGDGTRLSIL.

The chain links TRBV2 to TRBJ2-1, with a possible D match to TRBD1 (6 bases). The CDR3 runs to 15 residues. Trimming cost V 2 bases and J 3 bases, with 11 bases left between them. From germline, CDR1 is SNHLY and CDR2 FYNNEI. DNA for the CDR3: TGTGCCAGCAGTGAATTTAGGGACATCTACAATGAGCAGTTCTTC. Translated, it gives CASSEFRDIYNEQFF. The full variable domain, completed using reference TRBV2 and TRBJ2-1, is EPEVTQTPSHQVTQMGQEVILRCVPISNHLYFYWYRQILGQKVEFLVSFYNNEISEKSEIFDDQFSVERPDGSNFTLKIRSTKLEDSAMYFCASSEFRDIYNEQFFGPGTRLTVL.

This clone showed up just once. V is TRBV5-1 and J is TRBJ1-2, with 8 bases that match TRBD1. Germline V lookup: CDR1 SGHRS, CDR2 YFSETQ. The CDR3 covers 15 residues. The V segment lost 9 bases and the J segment 2 bases; nucleotides outside the gene matches: 12. The CDR3 spells CATTTGVNKNYGYTF. The DNA of the CDR3 is TGCGCCACCACGACAGGGGTTAATAAAAACTATGGCTACACCTTC. Full variable domain (rest looked up from reference TRBV5-1 and TRBJ1-2): KAGVTQTPRYLIKTRGQQVTLSCSPISGHRSVSWYQQTPGQGLQFLFEYFSETQRNKGNFPGRFSGRQFSNSRSEMNVSTLELGDSALYLCATTTGVNKNYGYTFGSGTRLTVV.

V usage is TRBV27 and J usage is TRBJ1-1, with a weak D call TRBD1 (6 bases). Germline lookup yields CDR1 MNHEY and CDR2 SMNVEV (reference sequence). Trimming took 5 bases from V and 0 from J, leaving 13 bases between them. The CDR3 length is 15 residues. The CDR3 nucleotides read TGTGCCAGCAGTGTCCACAGGGACATGAACACTGAAGCTTTCTTT. Its protein product is CASSVHRDMNTEAFF.

This chain uses TRBV7-2 with TRBJ2-4, with D possibly being TRBD2 (7 bases). V lost 5 bases, J lost 0 bases, and 17 bases lay in between. CDR1 SGHTA and CDR2 FQGNSA come from the germline V gene. This CDR3 region has 17 residues. CDR3 in DNA: TGTGCCAGCAGCCCCGTGGGAGGGGGGCTAGCCAAAAACATTCAGTACTTC. As protein: CASSPVGGGLAKNIQYF. Drawing the rest from reference TRBV7-2 and TRBJ2-4, the complete variable domain is GAGVSQSPSNKVTEKGKDVELRCDPISGHTALYWYRQSLGQGLEFLIYFQGNSAPDKSGLPSDRFSAERTGGSVSTLTIQRTQQEDSAVYLCASSPVGGGLAKNIQYFGAGTRLSVL.

This chain links TRBV5-6 with TRBJ1-4; the D gene is possibly TRBD1 (5 bases). Germline V gives CDR1 SGHDT, CDR2 YYEEEE. This CDR3 is 18 amino acids long. The germline V and J ends were trimmed by 3 bases and 4 bases, with 22 bases remaining between them. DNA of the CDR3: TGTGCCAGCAGCTACCTGGGGCGGACGACGAGGGGTAATGAAAAACTGTTTTTT. Translated: CASSYLGRTTRGNEKLFF.

About this clone itself: A read error may produce the germline difference seen at one junction end. This chain uses TRBV19 with TRBJ1-5; D uncertain. CDR1 is LNHDA and CDR2 is SQIVND in the germline V gene (reference sequence). The CDR3 has 14 residues. The CDR3 loop reads CASSVTEAGQLQHF. The CDR3 DNA reads as TGTGCCAGTAGTGTCACCGAGGCCGGTCAGCTCCAGCATTTT.

The V and J genes are TRBV9 and TRBJ2-5; 9 positions agree with TRBD2. Germline V gene sequence: CDR1 SGDLS, CDR2 YYNGEE. V lost 0 bases and J lost 5; bases outside the gene matches: 11. The CDR3 is 17 residues long. The CDR3 DNA sequence: TGTGCCAGCAGCGTAGGACTAGCGGATTCTCCTCGGGAGACCCAGTACTTC. This translates into CASSVGLADSPRETQYF.

Written as DNA, the CDR3 is TGCGCCAGCAGCCAAGGACAAACCTCCTACAATGAGCAGTTCTTC. Encoded protein: CASSQGQTSYNEQFF. The chain is built from TRBV4-1 and TRBJ2-1; the D is unclear. The CDR3 sequence is 15 residues long. Trimming removed 1 base at V and 0 bases at J, with 7 bases between. Germline V CDR1 and CDR2: MGHRA, YSYEKL.